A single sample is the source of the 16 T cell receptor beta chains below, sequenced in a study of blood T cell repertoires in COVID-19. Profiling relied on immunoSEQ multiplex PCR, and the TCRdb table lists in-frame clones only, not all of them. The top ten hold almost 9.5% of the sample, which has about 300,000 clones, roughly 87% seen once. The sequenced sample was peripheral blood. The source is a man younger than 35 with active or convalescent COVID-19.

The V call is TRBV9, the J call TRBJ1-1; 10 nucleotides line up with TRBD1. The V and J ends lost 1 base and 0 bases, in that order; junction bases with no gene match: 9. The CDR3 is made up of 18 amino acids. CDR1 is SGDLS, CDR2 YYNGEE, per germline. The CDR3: CASSVSRDRGIMNTEAFF. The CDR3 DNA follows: TGTGCCAGCAGCGTATCCCGGGACAGGGGTATAATGAACACTGAAGCTTTCTTT.

Written as DNA, the CDR3 is TGTGCCAGTAGTATAGGCAGCGGGGGGGCCTACGAGCAGTACTTC. The encoded protein is CASSIGSGGAYEQYF. This rearrangement joins TRBV19 to TRBJ2-7, with 10 nucleotides matching TRBD2. Per germline, CDR1 LNHDA and CDR2 SQIVND (reference sequence). J lost 2 bases, V lost 1 base, and 2 bases had no gene match. There are 15 residues in the CDR3.

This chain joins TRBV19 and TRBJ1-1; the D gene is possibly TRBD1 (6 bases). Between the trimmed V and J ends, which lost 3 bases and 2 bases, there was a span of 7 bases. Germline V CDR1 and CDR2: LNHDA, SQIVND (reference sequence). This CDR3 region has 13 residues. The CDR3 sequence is CASSMTGNTEAFF. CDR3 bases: TGTGCCAGTAGTATGACAGGAAACACTGAAGCTTTCTTT.

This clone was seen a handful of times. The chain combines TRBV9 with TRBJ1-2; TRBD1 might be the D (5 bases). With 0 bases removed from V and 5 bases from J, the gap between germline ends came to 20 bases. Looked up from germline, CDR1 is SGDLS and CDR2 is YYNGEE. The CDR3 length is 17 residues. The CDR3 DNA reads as TGTGCCAGCAGCGTAGTTTCAGGGAATCAGGCTCCTTATGGCTACACCTTC. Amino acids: CASSVVSGNQAPYGYTF.

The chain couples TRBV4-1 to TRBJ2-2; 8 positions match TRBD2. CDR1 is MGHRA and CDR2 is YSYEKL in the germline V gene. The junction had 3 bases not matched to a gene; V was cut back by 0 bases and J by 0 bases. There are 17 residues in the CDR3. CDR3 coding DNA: TGCGCCAGCAGCCAAGATCGGGGGGGAGCGAACACCGGGGAGCTGTTTTTT. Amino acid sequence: CASSQDRGGANTGELFF.

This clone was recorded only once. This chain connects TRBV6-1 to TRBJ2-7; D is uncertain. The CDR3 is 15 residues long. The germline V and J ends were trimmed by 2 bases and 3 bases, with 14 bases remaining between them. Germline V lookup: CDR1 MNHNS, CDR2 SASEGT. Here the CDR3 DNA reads TGTGCCAGCAGTGAATTGGGCAGGTTGATCTACGAGCAGTACTTC. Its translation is CASSELGRLIYEQYF.

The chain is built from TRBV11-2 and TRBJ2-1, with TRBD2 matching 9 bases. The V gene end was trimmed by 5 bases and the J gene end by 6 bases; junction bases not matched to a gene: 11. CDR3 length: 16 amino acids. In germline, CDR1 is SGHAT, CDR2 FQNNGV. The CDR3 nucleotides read TGTGCCAGCAGCCCCCCGGGGAGGCGGGGGGGCAATGAGCAGTTCTTC. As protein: CASSPPGRRGGNEQFF.

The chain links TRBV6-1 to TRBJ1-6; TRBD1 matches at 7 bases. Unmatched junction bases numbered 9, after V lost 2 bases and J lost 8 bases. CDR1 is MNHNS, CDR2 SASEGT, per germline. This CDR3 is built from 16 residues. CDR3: CASSELGQASDSPLHF. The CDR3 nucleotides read TGTGCCAGCAGTGAACTCGGACAGGCAAGTGATTCACCCCTCCACTTT.

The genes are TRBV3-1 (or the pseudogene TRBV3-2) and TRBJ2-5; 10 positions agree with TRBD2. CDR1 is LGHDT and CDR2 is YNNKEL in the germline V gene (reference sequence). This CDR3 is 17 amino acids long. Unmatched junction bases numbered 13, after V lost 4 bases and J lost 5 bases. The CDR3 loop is CASSRLWSGGASETQYF. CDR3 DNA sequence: TGTGCCAGCAGCCGCCTTTGGAGCGGGGGGGCCTCGGAGACCCAGTACTTC.

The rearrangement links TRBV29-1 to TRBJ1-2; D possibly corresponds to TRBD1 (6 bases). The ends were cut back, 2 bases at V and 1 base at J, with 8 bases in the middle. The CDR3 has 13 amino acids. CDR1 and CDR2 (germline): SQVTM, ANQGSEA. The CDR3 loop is CSVESGDNYGYTF. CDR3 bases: TGCAGCGTTGAATCAGGGGATAACTATGGCTACACCTTC.

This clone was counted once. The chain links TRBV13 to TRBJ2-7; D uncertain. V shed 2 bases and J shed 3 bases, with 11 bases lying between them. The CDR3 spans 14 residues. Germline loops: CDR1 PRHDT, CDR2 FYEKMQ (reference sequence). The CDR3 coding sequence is TGTGCCAGCAGCTTAAGTCACAGCCTCTACGAGCAGTACTTC. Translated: CASSLSHSLYEQYF.

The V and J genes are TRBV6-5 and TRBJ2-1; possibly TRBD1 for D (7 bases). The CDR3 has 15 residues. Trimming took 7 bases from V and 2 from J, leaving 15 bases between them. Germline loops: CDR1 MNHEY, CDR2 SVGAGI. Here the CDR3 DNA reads TGTGCCAGCAAAGCCTCAGGGGGGACCTACAATGAGCAGTTCTTC. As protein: CASKASGGTYNEQFF.

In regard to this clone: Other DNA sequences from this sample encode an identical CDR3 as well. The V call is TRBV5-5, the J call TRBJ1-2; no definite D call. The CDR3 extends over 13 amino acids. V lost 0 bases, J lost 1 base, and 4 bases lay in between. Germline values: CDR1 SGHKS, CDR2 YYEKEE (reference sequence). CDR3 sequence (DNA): TGTGCCAGCAGCTTGGCAGTTAACTATGGCTACACCTTC. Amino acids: CASSLAVNYGYTF.

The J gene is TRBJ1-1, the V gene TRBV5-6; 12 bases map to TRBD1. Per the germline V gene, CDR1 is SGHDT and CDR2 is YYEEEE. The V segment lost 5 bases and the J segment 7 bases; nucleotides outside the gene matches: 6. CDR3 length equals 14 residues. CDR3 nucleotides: TGTGCCAGCAGGCAGGGACAGGGGGCCGGTGAAGCTTTCTTT. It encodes CASRQGQGAGEAFF.

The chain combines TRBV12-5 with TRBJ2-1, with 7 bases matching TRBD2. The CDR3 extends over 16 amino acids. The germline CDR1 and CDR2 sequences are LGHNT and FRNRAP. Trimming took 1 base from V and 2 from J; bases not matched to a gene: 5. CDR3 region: CASGLGGGQAYNEQFF. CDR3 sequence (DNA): TGTGCTAGTGGTTTGGGGGGAGGGCAGGCCTACAATGAGCAGTTCTTC.

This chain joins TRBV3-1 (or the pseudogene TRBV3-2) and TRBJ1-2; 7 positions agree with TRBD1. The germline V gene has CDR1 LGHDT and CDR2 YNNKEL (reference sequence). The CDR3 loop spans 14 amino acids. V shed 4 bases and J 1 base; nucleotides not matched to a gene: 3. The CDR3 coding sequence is TGTGCCAGCAGCCCCAGGGGGAGTAACTATGGCTACACCTTC. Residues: CASSPRGSNYGYTF.